One and the same sample provided the 30 T cell receptor beta chains below, sequenced in a study of neurological immune-mediated disorders. From the 5' RACE reads, TCRdb called clonotypes with MiXCR, one entry per CDR3 protein. The table shows 60,000 or so distinct CDR3 sequences, with roughly 3.5% occurring only once. The sequenced material came from PBMCs. The receptors originated from a woman in her sixties with multiple sclerosis.

This clonotype has ten or more counts. The chain is built from TRBV5-1 and TRBJ2-1; D unclear. The germline V gene encodes CDR1 SGHRS and CDR2 YFSETQ. The CDR3 extends over 13 amino acids. V lost 0 bases, J lost 7 bases, and 8 bases lay in between. The CDR3 region has the DNA TGCGCCAGCAGCTTGGTCCCAGAAAATGAGCAGTTCTTC. Its protein product is CASSLVPENEQFF.

This clonotype was found many times. This chain links TRBV7-9 with TRBJ1-1; a weak D match, TRBD1 (6 bases). The CDR3 is 15 residues long. Trimming removed 5 bases at V and 6 bases at J, with 19 bases between. From germline, CDR1 is SEHNR and CDR2 FQNEAQ (reference sequence). DNA of the CDR3: TGTGCCAGCAGCCGGAGGGACATTCAAGCCGCTGAAGCTTTCTTT. Its protein is CASSRRDIQAAEAFF.

There are many counts of this clonotype. The chain links TRBV20-1 to TRBJ2-1, with D perhaps TRBD2 (6 bases). The CDR3 loop spans 14 amino acids. The germline V gene has CDR1 DFQATT and CDR2 SNEGSKA (reference sequence). The V and J ends lost 3 bases and 2 bases respectively, with 11 bases between them. The chain's CDR3 is CSARGGYPYNEQFF. CDR3 in DNA: TGCAGTGCTAGGGGGGGATACCCCTACAATGAGCAGTTCTTC.

This clonotype was counted at least ten times. The rearrangement joins TRBV5-1 to TRBJ2-2; no clear D gene. The CDR3 totals 15 residues. Germline loops: CDR1 SGHRS, CDR2 YFSETQ. V was trimmed by 0 bases and J by 6 bases, leaving 12 bases between them. The CDR3 DNA is TGCGCCAGCAGCTTGGTGCCAGGAGTTCCCGGGGAGCTGTTTTTT. Encoded protein: CASSLVPGVPGELFF.

By share, this clonotype ranks as medium-sized. This chain joins TRBV10-3 and TRBJ1-1, with 8 bases matching TRBD1. CDR1 ENHRY and CDR2 SYGVKD come from the germline V gene. J gave up 2 bases and V 4 bases, and 6 bases lay outside the gene matches. CDR3 size: 15 residues. CDR3 residues: CAISAVDRGNTEAFF. As DNA, the CDR3 is TGTGCCATCAGTGCCGTCGACAGGGGTAACACTGAAGCTTTCTTT.

With regard to this clonotype: Possible read error: a much larger clone is one base away. This sequence joins TRBV7-2 and TRBJ1-6, with D possibly TRBD1 on 6 matching bases. The CDR3 runs to 14 residues. CDR1 and CDR2 from the germline V gene are SGHTA and FQGNSA. Here the CDR3 DNA reads TGTGCCAGCAACCTAGACAGGCGAAATTCACACCTCCACTTT. It translates to CASNLDRRNSHLHF.

This clonotype was counted many times. The V and J genes are TRBV10-2 and TRBJ1-5; perhaps TRBD1 as D (5 bases). Trimming removed 5 bases at V and 10 bases at J, with 15 bases between. The germline V gene encodes CDR1 WSHSY and CDR2 SAAADI. There are 13 residues in the CDR3. The CDR3 spells CASSPGTSSPQHF. The CDR3 region has the DNA TGCGCCAGCAGTCCCGGGACTTCCTCCCCCCAGCATTTT.

This clonotype showed up many times. The rearrangement links TRBV27 to TRBJ1-2, with D unresolved. This CDR3 contains 12 residues. Trimming stripped 6 bases from V and 8 bases from J, with 13 bases between. Germline CDR1 is MNHEY and CDR2 is SMNVEV (reference sequence). CDR3 DNA: TGTGCCAGCAGGGGTGACTCGGGAGGCTACACCTTC. Protein sequence: CASRGDSGGYTF.

This clonotype was picked up many times. The J gene is TRBJ2-7, the V gene TRBV7-9, with 8 positions matching TRBD2. Germline V CDR1 and CDR2: SEHNR, FQNEAQ (reference sequence). Losses at the gene ends were 5 bases for V and 0 bases for J; bases not matched to a gene: 6. This CDR3 spans 15 amino acids. The CDR3 region has the DNA TGTGCCAGCAGCCAAAGCGGGGGAAGCTCCTACGAGCAGTACTTC. Translated, it gives CASSQSGGSSYEQYF.

The genes are TRBV10-3 and TRBJ1-2; D ambiguous. The germline V gene encodes CDR1 ENHRY and CDR2 SYGVKD. CDR3 length: 16 amino acids. V lost 4 bases to trimming and J lost 0 bases, with 15 bases between them. The DNA of the CDR3 is TGTGCCATCAGTGTTAACCCGGGGAAGTCTAACTATGGCTACACCTTC. It is translated as CAISVNPGKSNYGYTF.

This clonotype came up a few times. A junction end diverges from the germline sequence, so it may reflect a read error. The chain has TRBV5-1 and TRBJ2-1; D is unclear. This CDR3 has 11 amino acids. Looked up from germline, CDR1 is SGHRS and CDR2 is YFSETQ. DNA for the CDR3: TGCGACAGCAGCTTGGGGTATGAGCAGTTCTTC. It codes for CDSSLGYEQFF.

This clonotype was seen repeatedly, ten times or more. The gene calls are TRBV20-1 and TRBJ2-3; no reliable D call. This CDR3 comprises 13 residues. V was clipped by 7 bases and J by 2 bases, with 13 bases between them. CDR1 and CDR2 (germline): DFQATT, SNEGSKA (reference sequence). CDR3 coding DNA: TGCAGTGGACTTGGACCATTCACAGATACGCAGTATTTT. Protein sequence: CSGLGPFTDTQYF.

In this sample, this clonotype turned up many times. The V gene is TRBV5-1, the J gene TRBJ2-3; no clear D gene. Trimming took 4 bases from V and 5 from J, leaving 11 bases between them. Germline V CDR1 and CDR2: SGHRS, YFSETQ. This CDR3 contains 13 residues. CDR3 DNA: TGCGCCAGCAGCGAAGACCCGAGAGATACGCAGTATTTT. It codes for CASSEDPRDTQYF.

This clonotype was counted many times. The chain links TRBV20-1 to TRBJ2-1, with TRBD1 matching over 9 bases. V shed 5 bases and J 6 bases; nucleotides not matched to a gene: 8. CDR3 size: 14 residues. Germline-derived CDR1 and CDR2 are DFQATT and SNEGSKA (reference sequence). CDR3 sequence reads: CSAETGTGTNEQFF. CDR3 coding DNA: TGCAGTGCTGAGACCGGGACAGGGACCAATGAGCAGTTCTTC.

This clonotype was counted at least ten times. The V gene is TRBV6-6, the J gene TRBJ1-2, with 7 bases that match TRBD1. There are 14 residues in the CDR3. V was clipped by 8 bases and J by 8 bases; unmatched bases: 14. Germline CDR1 MNHNY, CDR2 SVGAGI (reference sequence). The CDR3 region has the DNA TGTGCCAGCGGTGCGCTAGGGGGCGAGGGAGGCTACACCTTC. Translation gives CASGALGGEGGYTF.

In this sample, this clonotype turned up many times. J is TRBJ1-5 and V is TRBV20-1, with D possibly matching TRBD1 (6 bases). The germline V gene has CDR1 DFQATT and CDR2 SNEGSKA (reference sequence). Trimming removed 6 bases from V and 9 bases from J, with 18 bases in between. The length of the CDR3 is 13 residues. CDR3 residues: CSASGQHRTPQHF. The CDR3 DNA is TGCAGTGCGTCCGGACAGCACAGGACGCCCCAGCATTTT.

This clonotype was seen repeatedly, ten times or more. This chain uses TRBV7-2 with TRBJ1-6; D gene uncertain. Trimming cost V 2 bases and J 0 bases, with 5 bases left between them. The germline V gene has CDR1 SGHTA and CDR2 FQGNSA. This CDR3 contains 15 residues. Here the CDR3 DNA reads TGTGCCAGCAGCTTAATGCGCTCCTATAATTCACCCCTCCACTTT. Translation: CASSLMRSYNSPLHF.

Ten or more counts support this clonotype. The V call is TRBV20-1, the J call TRBJ1-5; D possibly corresponds to TRBD1 (5 bases). Per the germline V gene, CDR1 is DFQATT and CDR2 is SNEGSKA (reference sequence). The CDR3 sequence is 14 residues long. V dropped 5 bases and J dropped 4 bases, with 15 bases sitting between them. CDR3 nucleotide sequence: TGCAGTGCTCAAGGGGCCCAGTATAATCAGCCCCAGCATTTT. Protein sequence: CSAQGAQYNQPQHF.

The table lists this clonotype with many counts. The CDR3 DNA follows: TGCGCCAGCAGCGGTCGGAGCCAAGAGACCCAGTACTTC. This translates into CASSGRSQETQYF. J is TRBJ2-5 and V is TRBV5-1; D unresolved. The CDR3 runs 13 residues. Germline CDR1 is SGHRS and CDR2 is YFSETQ. V lost 4 bases to trimming and J lost 1 base, with 8 bases between them.

Ten or more counts support this clonotype. J is TRBJ2-2 and V is TRBV4-1; tentative D call: TRBD1 (6 bases). The germline gives CDR1 MGHRA, CDR2 YSYEKL. The V and J ends lost 10 bases and 8 bases respectively, with 26 bases between them. The CDR3 has 16 residues. The CDR3 sequence is CATRPQGKRQGGELFF. The CDR3 coding sequence is TGCGCCACCAGACCCCAGGGGAAGCGGCAGGGAGGGGAGCTGTTTTTT.

This clonotype was seen ten or more times. The V call is TRBV9, the J call TRBJ2-1, with D uncertain. With 5 bases removed from V and 6 bases from J, the gap between germline ends came to 6 bases. The V gene's germline CDR1 is SGDLS and CDR2 YYNGEE. The CDR3 totals 11 residues. CDR3 amino acids: CASSRTNEQFF. As DNA, the CDR3 is TGTGCCAGCAGTCGGACCAATGAGCAGTTCTTC.

In its sample, this clonotype was seen many times. V and J are TRBV7-9 and TRBJ1-5, with a tentative D call TRBD1 (6 bases). The length of the CDR3 is 14 residues. The V end was cut by 5 bases, the J end by 3 bases, with 11 bases between. Looked up from germline, CDR1 is SEHNR and CDR2 is FQNEAQ (reference sequence). The CDR3 region is CASSIQGNNQPQHF. For the CDR3, the DNA is TGTGCCAGCAGCATACAGGGAAACAATCAGCCCCAGCATTTT.

This clonotype was counted between two and nine times. The junction differs from germline at one of its ends, possibly a read error. V gene TRBV10-3 combines with J gene TRBJ1-6, with unresolved D. Germline CDR1 ENHRY, CDR2 SYGVKD. CDR3 length equals 13 residues. CDR3 coding DNA: TGTGCCATCGGGCCGCAATATAATTCACACCTCCACTTT. Its translation: CAIGPQYNSHLHF.

Many counts were recorded for this clonotype. The chain uses TRBV12-3 or TRBV12-4 and TRBJ2-7, with D possibly being TRBD2 (5 bases). This CDR3 is built from 17 residues. The germline V and J ends were trimmed by 3 bases and 6 bases, with 24 bases remaining between them. The CDR3: CASSFRLRGDRTTEQYF. The CDR3 DNA follows: TGTGCCAGCAGTTTTCGACTTCGGGGAGATCGTACCACCGAGCAGTACTTC.

This clonotype was counted at least ten times. Here the CDR3 reads CSAISGTRNEQFF. CDR3 coding DNA: TGCAGTGCTATATCCGGGACTAGAAATGAGCAGTTCTTC. This rearrangement joins TRBV20-1 to TRBJ2-1; 8 positions agree with TRBD2. Trimming removed 4 bases from V and 7 bases from J; junction bases left unmatched: 6. The germline V gene has CDR1 DFQATT and CDR2 SNEGSKA (reference sequence). The CDR3 covers 13 residues.

This clonotype was recorded at least ten times. This chain joins TRBV28 and TRBJ2-3; 14 bases agree with TRBD2. Germline values: CDR1 MDHEN, CDR2 SYDVKM. J gave up 6 bases and V 5 bases, and 7 bases lay outside the gene matches. The CDR3 has 16 residues. The CDR3 spells CASSVGLAGGGDTQYF. The CDR3 coding sequence is TGTGCCAGCAGTGTTGGACTAGCGGGGGGCGGGGATACGCAGTATTTT.

This clonotype was seen only a few times. V is TRBV20-1 and J is TRBJ2-3; TRBD2 agrees at 7 bases. The CDR3 is 16 residues long. The J segment lost 0 bases and the V segment lost 0 bases, leaving 6 bases of the junction unmatched. Germline values: CDR1 DFQATT, CDR2 SNEGSKA (reference sequence). This CDR3 reads CSARDSRGLSTDTQYF. Here the CDR3 DNA reads TGCAGTGCTAGAGATTCCCGGGGACTAAGCACAGATACGCAGTATTTT.

This clonotype showed up many times. The chain employs TRBV5-1 and TRBJ2-1; perhaps TRBD2 as D (5 bases). The germline gives CDR1 SGHRS, CDR2 YFSETQ. V was pared by 4 bases and J by 8 bases, with 22 bases between. This CDR3 is 16 amino acids long. The chain's CDR3 is CASSPWASREGYEQFF. The CDR3 DNA reads as TGCGCCAGCAGCCCCTGGGCCTCGAGAGAGGGATATGAGCAGTTCTTC.

This clonotype was counted ten times or more. The chain joins TRBV7-2 to TRBJ2-5, with TRBD2 identical over 11 bases. V gave up 2 bases and J gave up 3 bases; unmatched junction bases: 2. This CDR3 comprises 15 residues. CDR1 is SGHTA, CDR2 FQGNSA, per germline. DNA for the CDR3: TGTGCCAGCAGCTTATTGGGACTAGCGGAAGAGACCCAGTACTTC. Its protein is CASSLLGLAEETQYF.

In this sample, this clonotype turned up many times. The chain is built from TRBV20-1 and TRBJ1-6; 10 nucleotides agree with TRBD1. The germline V gene encodes CDR1 DFQATT and CDR2 SNEGSKA (reference sequence). The CDR3 runs 20 residues. With V trimmed by 4 bases and J by 2 bases, 17 bases remained unmatched. CDR3 coding DNA: TGCAGTGCTACGACAGGGGGCTTTGCGGCTTGGTCGACCTATAATTCACCCCTCCACTTT. The encoded protein is CSATTGGFAAWSTYNSPLHF.